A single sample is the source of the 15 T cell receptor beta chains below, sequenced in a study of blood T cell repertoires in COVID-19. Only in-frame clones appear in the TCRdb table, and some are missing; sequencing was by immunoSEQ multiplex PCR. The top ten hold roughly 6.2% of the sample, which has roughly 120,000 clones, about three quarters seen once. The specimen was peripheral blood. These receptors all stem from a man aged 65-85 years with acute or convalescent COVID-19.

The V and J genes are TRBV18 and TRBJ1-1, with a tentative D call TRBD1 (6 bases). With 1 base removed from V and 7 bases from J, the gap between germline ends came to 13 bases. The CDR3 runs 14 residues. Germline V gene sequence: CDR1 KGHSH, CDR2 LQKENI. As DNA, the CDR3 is TGTGCCAGCTCACCACAGGACAGCTCGGTTGAAGCTTTCTTT. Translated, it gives CASSPQDSSVEAFF.

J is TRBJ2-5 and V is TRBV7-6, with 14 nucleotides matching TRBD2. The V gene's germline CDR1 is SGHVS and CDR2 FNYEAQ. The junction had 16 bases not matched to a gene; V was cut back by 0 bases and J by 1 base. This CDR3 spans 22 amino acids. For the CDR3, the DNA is TGTGCCAGCAGCTTAGCGCCATTGCGGGGACTAGCGGGGGATACTTCCCAAGAGACCCAGTACTTC. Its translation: CASSLAPLRGLAGDTSQETQYF.

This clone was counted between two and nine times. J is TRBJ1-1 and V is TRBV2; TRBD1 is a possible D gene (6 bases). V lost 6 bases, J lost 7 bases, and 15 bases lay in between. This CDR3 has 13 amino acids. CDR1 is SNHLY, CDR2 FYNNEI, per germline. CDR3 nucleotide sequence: TGTGCCAGCAGGGGCAGGGGCGCGGGTGAAGCTTTCTTT. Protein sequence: CASRGRGAGEAFF.

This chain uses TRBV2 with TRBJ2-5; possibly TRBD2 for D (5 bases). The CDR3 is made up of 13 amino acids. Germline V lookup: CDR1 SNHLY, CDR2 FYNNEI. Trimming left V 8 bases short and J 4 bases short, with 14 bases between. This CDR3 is CASDYQRVETQYF. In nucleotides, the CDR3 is TGTGCCAGCGACTATCAGAGAGTAGAGACCCAGTACTTC.

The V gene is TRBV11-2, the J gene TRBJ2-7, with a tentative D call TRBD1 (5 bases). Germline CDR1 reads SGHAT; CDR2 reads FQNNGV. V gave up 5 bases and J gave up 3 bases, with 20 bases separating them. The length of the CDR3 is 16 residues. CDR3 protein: CASSLGVDNSLYEQYF. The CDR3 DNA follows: TGTGCCAGCAGCCTAGGGGTAGACAACTCTCTCTACGAGCAGTACTTC.

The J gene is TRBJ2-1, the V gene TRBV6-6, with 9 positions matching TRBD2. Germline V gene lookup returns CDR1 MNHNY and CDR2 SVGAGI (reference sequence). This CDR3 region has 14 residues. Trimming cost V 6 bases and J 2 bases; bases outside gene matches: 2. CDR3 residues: CASRTSGAYNEQFF. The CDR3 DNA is TGTGCCAGCAGGACTAGCGGAGCCTACAATGAGCAGTTCTTC.

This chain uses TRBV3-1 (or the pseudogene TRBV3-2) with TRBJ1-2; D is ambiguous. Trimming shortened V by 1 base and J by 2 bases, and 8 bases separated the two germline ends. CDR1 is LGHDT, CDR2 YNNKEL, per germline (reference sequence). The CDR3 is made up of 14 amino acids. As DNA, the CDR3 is TGTGCCAGCAGCCAAGTAGAGGCGAACTATGGCTACACCTTC. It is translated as CASSQVEANYGYTF.

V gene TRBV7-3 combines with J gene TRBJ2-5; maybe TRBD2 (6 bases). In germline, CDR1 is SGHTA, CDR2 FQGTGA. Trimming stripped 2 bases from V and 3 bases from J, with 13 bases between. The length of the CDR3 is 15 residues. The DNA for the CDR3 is TGTGCCAGCAGCTTAGGTTTGTGGGAGGAAGAGACCCAGTACTTC. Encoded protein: CASSLGLWEEETQYF. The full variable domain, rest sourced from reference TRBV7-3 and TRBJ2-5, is GAGVSQTPSNKVTEKGKYVELRCDPISGHTALYWYRQSLGQGPEFLIYFQGTGAADDSGLPNDRFFAVRPEGSVSTLKIQRTERGDSAVYLCASSLGLWEEETQYFGPGTRLLVL.

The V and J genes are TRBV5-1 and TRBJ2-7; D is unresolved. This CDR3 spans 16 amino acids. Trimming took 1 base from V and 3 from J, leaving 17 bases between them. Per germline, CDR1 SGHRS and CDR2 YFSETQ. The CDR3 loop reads CASSLTHPIRDYEQYF. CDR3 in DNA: TGCGCCAGCAGCTTGACTCATCCCATCCGAGACTACGAGCAGTACTTC. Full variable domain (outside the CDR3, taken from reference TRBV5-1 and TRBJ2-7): KAGVTQTPRYLIKTRGQQVTLSCSPISGHRSVSWYQQTPGQGLQFLFEYFSETQRNKGNFPGRFSGRQFSNSRSEMNVSTLELGDSALYLCASSLTHPIRDYEQYFGPGTRLTVT.

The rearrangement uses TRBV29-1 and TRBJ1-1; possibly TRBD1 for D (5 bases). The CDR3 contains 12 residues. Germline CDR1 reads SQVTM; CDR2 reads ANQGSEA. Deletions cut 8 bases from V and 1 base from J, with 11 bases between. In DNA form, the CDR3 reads TGCAGCCCTTATCAGGGGAACACTGAAGCTTTCTTT. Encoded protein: CSPYQGNTEAFF.

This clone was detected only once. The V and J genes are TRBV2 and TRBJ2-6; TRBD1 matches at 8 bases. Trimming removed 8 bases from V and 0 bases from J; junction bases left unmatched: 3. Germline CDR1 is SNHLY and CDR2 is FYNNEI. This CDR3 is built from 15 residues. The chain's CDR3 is CASVQGASGANVLTF. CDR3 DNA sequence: TGTGCCAGCGTTCAGGGGGCCTCTGGGGCCAACGTCCTGACTTTC.

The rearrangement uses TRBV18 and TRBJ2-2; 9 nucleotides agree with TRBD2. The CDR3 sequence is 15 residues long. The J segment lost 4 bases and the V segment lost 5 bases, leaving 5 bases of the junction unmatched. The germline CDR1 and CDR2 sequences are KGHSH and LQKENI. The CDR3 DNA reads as TGTGCCAGCTCATTAGCGGGAGAAGGCACCGGGGAGCTGTTTTTT. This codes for CASSLAGEGTGELFF.

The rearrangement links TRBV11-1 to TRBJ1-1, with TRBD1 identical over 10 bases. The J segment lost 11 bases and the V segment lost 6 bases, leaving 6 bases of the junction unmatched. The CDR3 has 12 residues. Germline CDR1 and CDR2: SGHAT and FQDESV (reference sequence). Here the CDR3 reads CASRPGQGRAFF. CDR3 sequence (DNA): TGTGCCAGCAGACCGGGACAGGGGAGGGCTTTCTTT.

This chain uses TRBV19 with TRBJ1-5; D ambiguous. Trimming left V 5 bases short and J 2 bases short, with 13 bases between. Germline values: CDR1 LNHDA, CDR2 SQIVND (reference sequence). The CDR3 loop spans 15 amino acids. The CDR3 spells CASSLPLEGNQPQHF. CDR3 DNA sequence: TGTGCCAGTAGTTTACCCCTCGAGGGCAATCAGCCCCAGCATTTT.

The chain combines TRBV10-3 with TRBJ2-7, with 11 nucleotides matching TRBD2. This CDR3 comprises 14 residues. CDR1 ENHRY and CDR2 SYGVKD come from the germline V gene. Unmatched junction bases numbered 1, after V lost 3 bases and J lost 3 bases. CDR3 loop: CAISEGTSGYEQYF. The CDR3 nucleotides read TGTGCCATCAGTGAAGGGACTAGCGGCTACGAGCAGTACTTC.